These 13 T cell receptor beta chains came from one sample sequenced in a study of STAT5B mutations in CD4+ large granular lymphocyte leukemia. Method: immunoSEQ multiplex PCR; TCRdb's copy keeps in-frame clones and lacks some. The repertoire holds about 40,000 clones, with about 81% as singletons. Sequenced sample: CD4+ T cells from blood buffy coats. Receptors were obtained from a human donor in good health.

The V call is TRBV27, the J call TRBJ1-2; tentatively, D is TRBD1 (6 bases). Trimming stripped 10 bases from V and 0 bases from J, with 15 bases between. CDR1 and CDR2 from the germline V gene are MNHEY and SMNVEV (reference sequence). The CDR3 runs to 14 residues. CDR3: CATKGGSANYGYTF. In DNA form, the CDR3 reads TGTGCCACCAAAGGGGGTTCTGCTAACTATGGCTACACCTTC.

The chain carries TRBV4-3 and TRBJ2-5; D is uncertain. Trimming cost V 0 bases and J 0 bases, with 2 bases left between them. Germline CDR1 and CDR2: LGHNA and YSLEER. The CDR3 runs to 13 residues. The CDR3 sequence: CASSQDYQETQYF. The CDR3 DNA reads TGCGCCAGCAGCCAAGACTACCAAGAGACCCAGTACTTC.

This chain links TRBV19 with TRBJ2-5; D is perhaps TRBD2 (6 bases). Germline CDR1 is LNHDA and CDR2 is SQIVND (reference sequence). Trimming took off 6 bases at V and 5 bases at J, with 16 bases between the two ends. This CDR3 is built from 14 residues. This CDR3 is CASRRRDSRETQYF. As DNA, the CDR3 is TGTGCCAGTAGACGCCGGGACTCTCGTGAGACCCAGTACTTC.

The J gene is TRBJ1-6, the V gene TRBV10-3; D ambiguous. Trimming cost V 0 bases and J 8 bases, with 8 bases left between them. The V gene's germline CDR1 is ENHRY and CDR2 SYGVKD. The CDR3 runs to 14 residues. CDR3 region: CAISESGLDSPLHF. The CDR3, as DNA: TGTGCCATCAGTGAGTCCGGGTTGGATTCACCCCTCCACTTT.

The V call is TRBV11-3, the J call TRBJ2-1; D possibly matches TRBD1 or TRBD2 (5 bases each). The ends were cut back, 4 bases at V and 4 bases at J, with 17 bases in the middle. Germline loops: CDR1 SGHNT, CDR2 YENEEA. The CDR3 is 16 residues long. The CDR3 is CASSSIGGRSYNEQFF. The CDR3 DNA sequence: TGTGCCAGCAGCTCCATTGGGGGACGGTCTTACAATGAGCAGTTCTTC.

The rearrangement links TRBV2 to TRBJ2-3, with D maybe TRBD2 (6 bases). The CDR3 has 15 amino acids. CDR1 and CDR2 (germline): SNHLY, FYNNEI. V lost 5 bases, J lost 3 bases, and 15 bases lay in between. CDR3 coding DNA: TGTGCCAGCAGTTTAGGACTAAGGTATACAGATACGCAGTATTTT. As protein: CASSLGLRYTDTQYF. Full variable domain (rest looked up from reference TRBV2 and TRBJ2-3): EPEVTQTPSHQVTQMGQEVILRCVPISNHLYFYWYRQILGQKVEFLVSFYNNEISEKSEIFDDQFSVERPDGSNFTLKIRSTKLEDSAMYFCASSLGLRYTDTQYFGPGTRLTVL.

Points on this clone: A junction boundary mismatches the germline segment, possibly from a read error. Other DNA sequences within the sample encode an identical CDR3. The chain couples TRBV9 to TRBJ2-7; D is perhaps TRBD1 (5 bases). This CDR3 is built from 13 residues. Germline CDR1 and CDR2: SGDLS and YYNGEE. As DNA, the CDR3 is TGCGCCAGCAGCGTAGGGGCCTTGTCCGAGCAGTACTTC. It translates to CASSVGALSEQYF.

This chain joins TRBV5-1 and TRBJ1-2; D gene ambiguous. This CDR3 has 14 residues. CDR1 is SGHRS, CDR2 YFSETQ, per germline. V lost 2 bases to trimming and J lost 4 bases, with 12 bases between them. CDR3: CASSFDDGIYGYTF. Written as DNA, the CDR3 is TGCGCCAGCAGCTTCGACGACGGTATCTATGGCTACACCTTC.

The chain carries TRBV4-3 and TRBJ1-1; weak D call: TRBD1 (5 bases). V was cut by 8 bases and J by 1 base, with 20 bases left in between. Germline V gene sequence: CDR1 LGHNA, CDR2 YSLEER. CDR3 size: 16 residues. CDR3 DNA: TGCGCCAGCCGTCTGGGGACTCTAGAAGGGAACACTGAAGCTTTCTTT. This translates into CASRLGTLEGNTEAFF.

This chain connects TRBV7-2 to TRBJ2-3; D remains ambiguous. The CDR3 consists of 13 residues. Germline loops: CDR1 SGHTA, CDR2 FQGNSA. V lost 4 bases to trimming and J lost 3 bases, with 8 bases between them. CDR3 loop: CASSSRPTDTQYF. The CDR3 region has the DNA TGTGCCAGCAGCTCCCGACCAACAGATACGCAGTATTTT.

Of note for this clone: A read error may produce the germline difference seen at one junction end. The CDR3 region has the DNA TGCCCTGTGACAGGGTTCCAGCCCCAGCATTTT. It encodes CPVTGFQPQHF. V and J are TRBV28 and TRBJ1-5, with TRBD1 matching 7 bases. Germline V CDR1 and CDR2: MDHEN, SYDVKM. The CDR3 length is 11 residues.

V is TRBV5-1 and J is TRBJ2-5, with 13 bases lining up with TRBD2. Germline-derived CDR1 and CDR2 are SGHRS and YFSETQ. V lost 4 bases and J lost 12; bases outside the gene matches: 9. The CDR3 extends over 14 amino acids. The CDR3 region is CASSPETSGRAKYF. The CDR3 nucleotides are TGCGCCAGCAGCCCTGAAACTAGCGGGAGGGCTAAGTACTTC.

The CDR3 coding sequence is TGTGCCAGCACCACTTTCCTCCCGAACTATGGCTACACCTTC. Translating it yields CASTTFLPNYGYTF. The rearrangement links TRBV5-4 to TRBJ1-2; D not certain. Germline CDR1 and CDR2: SGHNT and YYREEE (reference sequence). The CDR3 contains 14 residues. The germline V and J ends were trimmed by 6 bases and 2 bases, with 14 bases remaining between them.